Shown below are 23 T cell receptor beta chains from a single sample sequenced in a study of CD8 T cells in ankylosing spondylitis (dated by TCRdb to about 2017). Receptor libraries were prepared by 5' RACE. For sequencing, an Illumina HiSeq 2500 was employed. TCRdb itself trimmed the public reads at Q25 with fastp, ran MiXCR and retained productive beta chains. Entries that share a CDR3 protein sequence are merged under the most common genes and DNA. The sample data list around 540,000 distinct CDR3 sequences, and 9.5% to 15% of these were observed just once. The top ten hold 6.5% to 7% of the sample. Points the paper makes about the study in general: A TCR beta motif made up of several highly homologous amino acid variants appeared to be characteristic of blood from ankylosing spondylitis patients.

Their cognate antigens are unknown. Sequenced material: blood, either unsorted or a sorted T cell fraction (not recorded which). These receptors all come from a male donor with ankylosing spondylitis.

This clonotype was observed a handful of times. This sequence joins TRBV6-5 and TRBJ2-1; 8 nucleotides agree with TRBD2. CDR3 length equals 14 residues. CDR1 and CDR2 (germline): MNHEY, SVGAGI. J was trimmed by 10 bases and V by 0 bases; bases with no gene match: 5. The CDR3 region is CASSYSGGRREQFF. In DNA form, the CDR3 reads TGTGCCAGCAGTTACTCGGGCGGGAGGAGGGAGCAGTTCTTC.

Only a few counts were recorded for this clonotype. The V gene is TRBV20-1, the J gene TRBJ1-2; 8 nucleotides line up with TRBD1. The CDR3 covers 15 residues. CDR1 is DFQATT, CDR2 SNEGSKA, per germline (reference sequence). The V and J ends lost 4 bases and 5 bases, in that order; junction bases with no gene match: 12. In DNA, the CDR3 is TGCAGTGCTACGCTCTCGGACAGGGACGAATATGGCTACACCTTC. Amino acid sequence: CSATLSDRDEYGYTF.

This clonotype was seen a few times. This rearrangement joins TRBV5-5 to TRBJ2-7; the D is unclear. The CDR3 loop spans 15 amino acids. Looked up from germline, CDR1 is SGHKS and CDR2 is YYEKEE (reference sequence). Trimming took off 3 bases at V and 5 bases at J, with 18 bases between the two ends. Here the CDR3 reads CASSSYYSPKDEQYV. The DNA of the CDR3 is TGTGCCAGCAGCTCATATTACTCTCCTAAGGACGAGCAGTACGTC.

This clonotype has a handful of counts. The V call is TRBV12-5, the J call TRBJ2-1, with D possibly TRBD2 on 5 matching bases. The CDR3 length is 13 residues. The V gene lost 6 bases and the J gene lost 9 bases, with 15 bases spanning the gap. Per the germline V gene, CDR1 is LGHNT and CDR2 is FRNRAP. Written as DNA, the CDR3 is TGTGCTAGTGGCCCAACCGGAGGATCTGAGCAGTTCTTC. It encodes CASGPTGGSEQFF.

V usage is TRBV28 and J usage is TRBJ1-3, with TRBD1 as a possible D gene (5 bases). Germline-derived CDR1 and CDR2 are MDHEN and SYDVKM. Trimming cost V 6 bases and J 5 bases, with 20 bases left between them. CDR3 length: 16 residues. The CDR3 coding sequence is TGTGCCAGCAGCCGCCCTGAGGGGAAGGCTCGAAACACCATATATTTT. Translation gives CASSRPEGKARNTIYF.

The chain links TRBV15 to TRBJ1-5; maybe TRBD1 (6 bases). Germline lookup yields CDR1 LNHNV and CDR2 YYDKDF (reference sequence). This CDR3 has 16 residues. Trimming left V 0 bases short and J 6 bases short, with 15 bases between. In DNA, the CDR3 is TGTGCCACCAGCAGAGATACCAGGGGATCGGGTCAGCCCCAGCATTTT. This sequence encodes CATSRDTRGSGQPQHF. Based on the CDR3 plus reference TRBV15 and TRBJ1-5, the full variable domain is DAMVIQNPRYQVTQFGKPVTLSCSQTLNHNVMYWYQQKSSQAPKLLFHYYDKDFNNEADTPDNFQSRRPNTSFCFLDIRSPGLGDTAMYLCATSRDTRGSGQPQHFGDGTRLSIL.

This clonotype came up many times. The V gene is TRBV29-1, the J gene TRBJ2-1, with D possibly being TRBD2 (6 bases). V lost 5 bases and J lost 7, with 15 bases in between. This CDR3 region has 13 residues. Germline-derived CDR1 and CDR2 are SQVTM and ANQGSEA. Written as DNA, the CDR3 is TGCAGCGTTTCCCCGGGAGCAGGTAATGAGCAGTTCTTC. It is translated as CSVSPGAGNEQFF.

The J gene is TRBJ1-5, the V gene TRBV9, with D possibly matching TRBD1 (5 bases). The germline V gene has CDR1 SGDLS and CDR2 YYNGEE. V was clipped by 3 bases and J by 5 bases, with 9 bases between them. This CDR3 has 13 residues. The CDR3 nucleotides are TGTGCCAGCAGCGGGGGGGAGTATCAGCCCCAGCATTTT. Translated: CASSGGEYQPQHF.

This clonotype was seen ten or more times. This sequence joins TRBV18 and TRBJ1-4; D is possibly TRBD1 (5 bases). The CDR3 runs 15 residues. Between the trimmed V and J ends, which lost 0 bases and 4 bases, there was a span of 9 bases. The germline gives CDR1 KGHSH, CDR2 LQKENI. The CDR3 DNA reads as TGTGCCAGCTCACCACCGTTCCAGGGTAATGAAAAACTGTTTTTT. Protein product: CASSPPFQGNEKLFF.

This clonotype came up a few times. The V call is TRBV4-1, the J call TRBJ1-2; 7 bases fit TRBD1. Germline trimming cut 2 bases from V and 7 bases from J; bases unmatched to any gene: 7. The germline CDR1 and CDR2 sequences are MGHRA and YSYEKL. The CDR3 totals 14 residues. The chain's CDR3 is CASSQIGQVTGYTF. For the CDR3, the DNA is TGCGCCAGCAGCCAAATCGGACAGGTGACTGGCTACACCTTC.

This clonotype occurred a few times. The genes are TRBV4-1 and TRBJ2-7, with TRBD1 matching over 8 bases. Per germline, CDR1 MGHRA and CDR2 YSYEKL. Trimming took 2 bases from V and 3 from J; bases not matched to a gene: 3. The length of the CDR3 is 14 residues. The CDR3 here is CASSQNRGYYEQYF. As DNA, the CDR3 is TGCGCCAGCAGCCAAAACAGGGGGTACTACGAGCAGTACTTC.

There are many counts of this clonotype. Germline is not matched at one junction end, which may reflect a read error. The genes are TRBV5-1 and TRBJ1-1, with D maybe TRBD1 (5 bases). Per germline, CDR1 SGHRS and CDR2 YFSETQ. This CDR3 comprises 13 residues. The CDR3: CASSSGQNTEAFF. The CDR3 DNA reads TGTGCCAGCAGCTCCGGACAGAACACTGAAGCTTTCTTT.

This clonotype came up a few times. This rearrangement joins TRBV20-1 to TRBJ2-5, with 8 bases identical to TRBD1. V lost 0 bases and J lost 6; bases outside the gene matches: 3. Looked up from germline, CDR1 is DFQATT and CDR2 is SNEGSKA (reference sequence). The CDR3 consists of 13 residues. CDR3 in DNA: TGCAGTGCTAGAGATCAGGGGGCGAAGACCCAGTACTTC. It codes for CSARDQGAKTQYF.

This clonotype appeared a few times. The V gene is TRBV20-1, the J gene TRBJ2-7; 11 nucleotides align to TRBD2. Germline-derived CDR1 and CDR2 are DFQATT and SNEGSKA (reference sequence). CDR3 size: 19 residues. The trim removed 2 bases at V and 0 bases at J, leaving 15 bases unmatched. CDR3 amino acids: CSARPPLGLAGGSSYEQYF. Written as DNA, the CDR3 is TGCAGTGCTAGACCGCCTCTAGGACTAGCGGGTGGGAGCTCCTACGAGCAGTACTTC.

This clonotype was detected a few times. The J gene is TRBJ2-3, the V gene TRBV20-1, with no clear D. The CDR3 spans 15 residues. Trimming stripped 0 bases from V and 6 bases from J, with 16 bases between. Germline CDR1 is DFQATT and CDR2 is SNEGSKA (reference sequence). The CDR3 reads CSARDLGSDPDTQYF. The CDR3 coding sequence is TGCAGTGCTAGAGATCTGGGCAGCGACCCCGATACGCAGTATTTT.

This clonotype has only a few counts. This chain uses TRBV4-1 with TRBJ2-3; 12 bases fit TRBD2. This CDR3 has 16 residues. Germline values: CDR1 MGHRA, CDR2 YSYEKL. The V and J ends lost 1 base and 3 bases, in that order; junction bases with no gene match: 2. CDR3 in DNA: TGCGCCAGCAGCCAAGTGACTAGCGGGAGAACAGATACGCAGTATTTT. Translation gives CASSQVTSGRTDTQYF.

This clonotype was seen more than once but under ten times. V gene TRBV10-3 combines with J gene TRBJ2-7; 8 bases are shared with TRBD2. Trimming removed 0 bases from V and 2 bases from J; junction bases left unmatched: 0. The CDR3 is 14 amino acids. Germline lookup yields CDR1 ENHRY and CDR2 SYGVKD. The DNA for the CDR3 is TGTGCCATCAGTGAGTCTAGCGGGGCCTACGAGCAGTACTTC. It is translated as CAISESSGAYEQYF.

The table lists this clonotype with a few counts. The chain recombines TRBV20-1 with TRBJ2-2, with 7 bases fitting TRBD2. This CDR3 has 14 amino acids. V was clipped by 5 bases and J by 4 bases; unmatched bases: 7. In germline, CDR1 is DFQATT, CDR2 SNEGSKA (reference sequence). CDR3 amino acids: CSARGTTGTGELFF. CDR3 in DNA: TGCAGTGCTCGAGGGACTACGGGCACCGGGGAGCTGTTTTTT.

This clonotype showed up just a few times. This chain joins TRBV4-2 and TRBJ2-1, with 7 bases aligning to TRBD2. The CDR3 runs 16 residues. V lost 0 bases to trimming and J lost 6 bases; unmatched junction nucleotides: 8. From germline, CDR1 is LGHNA and CDR2 YNFKEQ. The CDR3, as DNA: TGTGCCAGCAGCCAAGATGTGGGAGCGGGGCCCAATGAGCAGTTCTTC. This translates into CASSQDVGAGPNEQFF.

V gene TRBV6-2 or TRBV6-3 combines with J gene TRBJ1-5, with a weak D call TRBD1 (5 bases). Germline lookup yields CDR1 MNHEY and CDR2 SVGEGT. V dropped 0 bases and J dropped 6 bases, with 9 bases sitting between them. There are 14 residues in the CDR3. CDR3 residues: CASSYSAGGQPQHF. The CDR3, as DNA: TGTGCCAGCAGTTACTCCGCGGGGGGTCAGCCCCAGCATTTT.

This clonotype occurred a few times. The chain combines TRBV4-1 with TRBJ2-6; the D gene is possibly TRBD2 (6 bases). The CDR3 has 17 residues. The V end was cut by 4 bases, the J end by 0 bases, with 13 bases between. Germline CDR1 and CDR2: MGHRA and YSYEKL. The CDR3 nucleotides read TGCGCCAGCAGCCCCACTGGGACTTCCTCTGGGGCCAACGTCCTGACTTTC. Amino acid sequence: CASSPTGTSSGANVLTF.

This clonotype was counted many times. This chain joins TRBV12-3 or TRBV12-4 and TRBJ2-2, with TRBD2 identical over 8 bases. V shed 5 bases and J 5 bases; nucleotides not matched to a gene: 7. The CDR3 contains 15 residues. In nucleotides, the CDR3 is TGTGCCAGCAGTCCCCGGGCTAGCGGGACCGGGGAGCTGTTTTTT. Amino acids: CASSPRASGTGELFF.

This clonotype was counted between two and nine times. CDR3 DNA: TGTGCCAGCAGCTTGAAGGGAGCCTACGAGCAGTACGTC. This sequence encodes CASSLKGAYEQYV. The gene calls are TRBV5-6 and TRBJ2-7, with D perhaps matching TRBD2 (5 bases). Trimming took off 1 base at V and 2 bases at J, with 7 bases between the two ends. The CDR3 consists of 13 residues. Germline V lookup: CDR1 SGHDT, CDR2 YYEEEE.